This T cell receptor (beta chain) was recovered during a study of blood T cell repertoires in COVID-19. Study-wide background: From the United States, Italy and Spain came samples of acute and convalescent COVID-19. In each case, the material was cDNA or gDNA derived from T cells, B-cell-depleted T cells, or PBMCs.

CDR1 SGHRS and CDR2 YFSETQ come from the germline V gene. After removal of 0 bases from V and 0 bases from J, the junction contained 8 bases not matched to a gene. The CDR3 contains 18 residues. Authors' analysis steps: It was from reference gene primer amplification that nucleated cell counts were estimated. The repertoire was sequenced with immunoSEQ multiplex PCR; TCRdb's copy has only in-frame clones and lacks some. V, J and clone size derive from that table, while D and trimming were established from the DNA sequence. The table records 120,000 or so clones, less than 85% of them present only once.

Sequenced: peripheral blood. The J gene is TRBJ2-3, the V gene TRBV5-1; 9 bases match TRBD2. The sequence came from a man over 45 with acute or convalescent COVID-19. The CDR3 DNA is TGCGCCAGCAGCTTGGGACTAGCGGATCTCTTAAGCACAGATACGCAGTATTTT. Translated, it gives CASSLGLADLLSTDTQYF.